This passage covers 28 T cell receptor beta chains from one sample sequenced in a study of cytomegalovirus exposure and HLA in healthy donors. Amplification used 60 Vbeta primers and 13 Jbeta primers. TCRdb's table, derived via immunoSEQ multiplex PCR, lists solely in-frame clones and lacks some. The sample records more than 85,000 clones, around 79% being singletons. Specimen: PBMCs. The receptor source for this set is a male donor in good health and CMV-seropositive.

This clone was seen more than once but under ten times. The chain links TRBV18 to TRBJ2-1; 10 nucleotides line up with TRBD1. The germline V gene has CDR1 KGHSH and CDR2 LQKENI. The trim removed 3 bases at V and 9 bases at J, leaving 5 bases unmatched. CDR3 size: 14 residues. CDR3 in DNA: TGTGCCAGCTCACCTTTGACAGGGGGCAGTGAGCAGTTCTTC. Translation gives CASSPLTGGSEQFF. The entire variable domain, with the rest obtained from reference TRBV18 and TRBJ2-1, is as follows: NAGVMQNPRHLVRRRGQEARLRCSPMKGHSHVYWYRQLPEEGLKFMVYLQKENIIDESGMPKERFSAEFPKEGPSILRIQQVVRGDSAAYFCASSPLTGGSEQFFGPGTRLTVL.

This clone was seen a single time. The chain uses TRBV7-2 and TRBJ1-1, with D tentatively TRBD1 (5 bases). CDR1 and CDR2 from the germline V gene are SGHTA and FQGNSA. The germline V and J ends were trimmed by 5 bases and 0 bases, with 13 bases remaining between them. The CDR3 totals 15 residues. CDR3 protein: CASSIRQTLNTEAFF. DNA of the CDR3: TGTGCCAGCAGCATCCGACAGACATTGAACACTGAAGCTTTCTTT.

There are a few counts of this clone. This sequence joins TRBV4-2 and TRBJ2-5; tentative D call: TRBD2 (5 bases). Germline V gene lookup returns CDR1 LGHNA and CDR2 YNFKEQ. The CDR3 covers 13 residues. The germline V and J ends were trimmed by 0 bases and 6 bases, with 8 bases remaining between them. The CDR3: CASSQDLGKTQYF. CDR3 nucleotide sequence: TGTGCCAGCAGCCAAGATCTCGGGAAGACCCAGTACTTC.

Comments on this clone: Its ends do not fully match the called genes, so a read error is possible. The chain joins TRBV7-7 to TRBJ2-5, with TRBD2 identical over 8 bases. Germline values: CDR1 SSHAT, CDR2 FNYEAQ (reference sequence). The CDR3 covers 15 residues. The CDR3 reads CASSLDGGEEETQYF. The CDR3 DNA sequence: TGTGCTAGCAGCTTAGACGGGGGGGAGGAAGAGACCCAGTACTTC.

There are a few counts of this clone. This chain joins TRBV29-1 and TRBJ2-7, with 11 positions matching TRBD1. J was trimmed by 4 bases and V by 7 bases; bases with no gene match: 6. The CDR3 runs to 13 residues. The germline V gene has CDR1 SQVTM and CDR2 ANQGSEA. CDR3 DNA sequence: TGCAGCGCCGGACAGGGGGCATTATACGAGCAGTACTTC. Amino acid sequence: CSAGQGALYEQYF.

This clone was recorded once. This chain's CDR3 is CASSVAGTYNEQFF. CDR3 sequence (DNA): TGTGCCAGCAGTGTCGCAGGGACCTACAATGAGCAGTTCTTC. The chain links TRBV2 to TRBJ2-1, with D possibly matching TRBD1 (5 bases). The CDR3 is 14 amino acids. V was cut by 4 bases and J by 2 bases, with 9 bases left in between. The germline V gene has CDR1 SNHLY and CDR2 FYNNEI. Complete variable domain (other parts from reference TRBV2 and TRBJ2-1): EPEVTQTPSHQVTQMGQEVILRCVPISNHLYFYWYRQILGQKVEFLVSFYNNEISEKSEIFDDQFSVERPDGSNFTLKIRSTKLEDSAMYFCASSVAGTYNEQFFGPGTRLTVL.

The chain uses TRBV5-4 and TRBJ2-2, with a tentative D call TRBD2 (6 bases). From germline, CDR1 is SGHNT and CDR2 YYREEE (reference sequence). Trimming left V 3 bases short and J 1 base short, with 13 bases between. The CDR3 spans 16 residues. The DNA of the CDR3 is TGTGCCAGCAGCTGGGGGGAGGCGGGGAACACCGGGGAGCTGTTTTTT. Translated: CASSWGEAGNTGELFF.

The rearrangement links TRBV7-2 to TRBJ2-7; D is perhaps TRBD1 (6 bases). V lost 5 bases and J 0 bases, leaving 11 bases between the germline ends. The CDR3 runs 14 residues. Germline V gene sequence: CDR1 SGHTA, CDR2 FQGNSA. DNA of the CDR3: TGTGCCAGCAGCGACAGGCCGAGCTCCTACGAGCAGTACTTC. It yields the protein CASSDRPSSYEQYF.

V usage is TRBV10-2 and J usage is TRBJ2-5; 8 nucleotides align to TRBD2. Germline assignment: CDR1 WSHSY and CDR2 SAAADI. V shed 2 bases and J 7 bases; nucleotides not matched to a gene: 9. The CDR3 sequence is 15 residues long. The CDR3 DNA follows: TGCGCCAGCAGTGAGGGTCCCGGGACTAGTGGGACCCAGTACTTC. Translation gives CASSEGPGTSGTQYF.

The chain couples TRBV5-1 to TRBJ1-1; tentatively, D is TRBD1 (5 bases). Trimming took off 0 bases at V and 3 bases at J, with 9 bases between the two ends. The CDR3 contains 14 residues. The germline CDR1 and CDR2 sequences are SGHRS and YFSETQ. The CDR3 region has the DNA TGCGCCAGCAGCTTGGCTGGGGGGGACACTGAAGCTTTCTTT. It encodes CASSLAGGDTEAFF.

As to this clone: Other DNA sequences in this specimen translate into the identical CDR3. The rearrangement links TRBV18 to TRBJ1-1; no firm D call. The germline V gene has CDR1 KGHSH and CDR2 LQKENI. The CDR3 covers 14 residues. V was clipped by 2 bases and J by 1 base, with 8 bases between them. In DNA, the CDR3 is TGTGCCAGCTCACCAGAACAGTCGAACACTGAAGCTTTCTTT. It specifies CASSPEQSNTEAFF.

This chain joins TRBV6-5 and TRBJ2-4, with 8 bases identical to TRBD2. The CDR3 is made up of 14 amino acids. V was pared by 5 bases and J by 8 bases, with 8 bases of the junction left unmatched. Germline V lookup: CDR1 MNHEY, CDR2 SVGAGI. The chain's CDR3 is CASSPQRGRDIQYF. In DNA, the CDR3 is TGTGCCAGCAGTCCACAGCGGGGGAGGGACATTCAGTACTTC.

The rearrangement joins TRBV6-6 to TRBJ2-7, with TRBD1 identical over 7 bases. Germline CDR1 is MNHNY and CDR2 is SVGAGI (reference sequence). With 7 bases clipped from V and 4 bases from J, the junction kept 13 bases outside the gene matches. The CDR3 extends over 15 amino acids. The CDR3 coding sequence is TGTGCCAGCATCCAAAGGGGGCAGGGGAGTTACGAGCAGTACTTC. It specifies CASIQRGQGSYEQYF.

V and J are TRBV2 and TRBJ2-7; TRBD2 agrees at 8 bases. CDR3 length: 12 amino acids. V shed 7 bases, J shed 4 bases, and the junction held 3 bases outside the gene matches. Germline CDR1 reads SNHLY; CDR2 reads FYNNEI. Here the CDR3 reads CASIRGGYEQYF. In DNA, the CDR3 is TGTGCCAGCATACGGGGGGGTTACGAGCAGTACTTC.

This clone was observed a handful of times. The rearrangement links TRBV5-1 to TRBJ1-3, with TRBD1 matching over 7 bases. CDR3 size: 16 residues. CDR1 is SGHRS and CDR2 is YFSETQ in the germline V gene. V lost 4 bases, J lost 1 base, and 8 bases stayed unmatched. This CDR3 is CASSVTGLSSGNTIYF. CDR3 DNA sequence: TGCGCCAGCAGCGTGACAGGGCTGTCGTCTGGAAACACCATATATTTT.

The chain combines TRBV29-1 with TRBJ1-2, with 8 positions matching TRBD1. The CDR3 covers 13 residues. V lost 7 bases and J lost 6; bases outside the gene matches: 10. From germline, CDR1 is SQVTM and CDR2 ANQGSEA. CDR3 sequence: CSGTTGATHGYTF. CDR3 DNA sequence: TGCAGCGGAACGACAGGGGCAACGCATGGCTACACCTTC.

In this sample, this clone turned up once. J is TRBJ2-7 and V is TRBV7-2; 7 bases are shared with TRBD1. The germline gives CDR1 SGHTA, CDR2 FQGNSA. The ends lost 1 base at V and 2 bases at J; junction bases unmatched: 8. This CDR3 region has 16 residues. Here the CDR3 reads CASSLDYGTATYEQYF. The CDR3 region has the DNA TGTGCCAGCAGCTTAGATTATGGGACAGCCACCTACGAGCAGTACTTC.

The chain carries TRBV11-3 and TRBJ1-1, with 11 bases aligning to TRBD1. The germline V gene has CDR1 SGHNT and CDR2 YENEEA. The CDR3 sequence is 14 residues long. J lost 6 bases, V lost 1 base, and 1 base had no gene match. The CDR3, as DNA: TGTGCCAGCAGCTTAGGGGACAGGGGGGCTGAAGCTTTCTTT. Its protein is CASSLGDRGAEAFF.

This rearrangement joins TRBV9 to TRBJ1-4, with TRBD1 identical over 7 bases. This CDR3 comprises 16 residues. Trimming at V came to 1 base and at J to 8 bases, leaving 11 bases not matched to a gene. Germline CDR1 and CDR2: SGDLS and YYNGEE. CDR3 loop: CASSVTGTVRGEKLFF. The CDR3 DNA reads TGTGCCAGCAGCGTAACCGGGACAGTACGAGGCGAAAAACTGTTTTTT.

For the CDR3, the DNA is TGTGCCAGCAGTTACTCGCCCGGTTCTGAGCCCCAGCATTTT. Translating it yields CASSYSPGSEPQHF. The gene calls are TRBV6-5 and TRBJ1-5; no clear D gene. The CDR3 runs to 14 residues. Germline lookup yields CDR1 MNHEY and CDR2 SVGAGI. Trimming took 0 bases from V and 8 from J, leaving 11 bases between them.

J is TRBJ1-1 and V is TRBV11-3, with D hard to call. The CDR3 runs to 14 residues. Germline CDR1 SGHNT, CDR2 YENEEA. V was shortened by 2 bases and J by 7 bases, with 14 bases between the two germline ends. The CDR3 here is CASSLSQRRGEAFF. For the CDR3, the DNA is TGTGCCAGCAGCTTAAGCCAGAGACGGGGTGAAGCTTTCTTT.

This sequence joins TRBV11-2 and TRBJ2-7, with D possibly being TRBD1 (6 bases). Per the germline V gene, CDR1 is SGHAT and CDR2 is FQNNGV. The germline V and J ends were trimmed by 5 bases and 3 bases, with 14 bases remaining between them. The CDR3 is 14 amino acids. CDR3 sequence: CASSPTTGNYEQYF. The CDR3 region has the DNA TGTGCCAGCAGCCCGACGACAGGTAACTACGAGCAGTACTTC.

V and J are TRBV20-1 and TRBJ1-1; D gene uncertain. Germline CDR1 DFQATT, CDR2 SNEGSKA (reference sequence). V lost 3 bases, J lost 11 bases, and 13 bases lay in between. The CDR3 has 11 amino acids. The chain's CDR3 is CSASYLSGAFF. In DNA, the CDR3 is TGCAGTGCTAGTTATCTCAGTGGCGCTTTCTTT.

The V and J genes are TRBV4-1 and TRBJ2-6; perhaps TRBD1 as D (5 bases). Germline V gene sequence: CDR1 MGHRA, CDR2 YSYEKL. The CDR3 is 19 amino acids. The germline V and J ends were trimmed by 0 bases and 0 bases, with 15 bases remaining between them. CDR3 nucleotide sequence: TGCGCCAGCAGCCAAGAATCCCGACAGATTGCCTCTGGGGCCAACGTCCTGACTTTC. Translating it yields CASSQESRQIASGANVLTF.

The chain links TRBV27 to TRBJ2-6, with 7 bases matching TRBD1. This CDR3 has 16 residues. The trim removed 3 bases at V and 4 bases at J, leaving 6 bases unmatched. CDR1 and CDR2 (germline): MNHEY, SMNVEV (reference sequence). The CDR3 loop is CASSFRQGAGANVLTF. The CDR3 DNA reads TGTGCCAGCAGTTTCCGACAGGGAGCGGGGGCCAACGTCCTGACTTTC.

The chain combines TRBV7-2 with TRBJ2-5; 8 positions agree with TRBD2. CDR3 length equals 16 residues. The trim removed 1 base at V and 1 base at J, leaving 5 bases unmatched. CDR1 is SGHTA and CDR2 is FQGNSA in the germline V gene. DNA for the CDR3: TGTGCCAGCAGCTTAGGTCCCGGGGGGGGCCAAGAGACCCAGTACTTC. Translating it yields CASSLGPGGGQETQYF.

This sequence joins TRBV7-2 and TRBJ1-2, with D possibly being TRBD1 (6 bases). V was trimmed by 5 bases and J by 4 bases, leaving 11 bases between them. The CDR3 has 13 amino acids. Germline V gives CDR1 SGHTA, CDR2 FQGNSA. In DNA form, the CDR3 reads TGTGCCAGCAGCCTCAGGGGATCCTATGGCTACACCTTC. Residues: CASSLRGSYGYTF.

This rearrangement joins TRBV12-5 to TRBJ2-7; TRBD2 agrees at 14 bases. CDR1 and CDR2 from the germline V gene are LGHNT and FRNRAP. This CDR3 region has 15 residues. V lost 1 base, J lost 4 bases, and 0 bases stayed unmatched. The CDR3 here is CASGLGLAGGYEQYF. For the CDR3, the DNA is TGTGCTAGTGGTTTGGGACTAGCGGGGGGGTACGAGCAGTACTTC.